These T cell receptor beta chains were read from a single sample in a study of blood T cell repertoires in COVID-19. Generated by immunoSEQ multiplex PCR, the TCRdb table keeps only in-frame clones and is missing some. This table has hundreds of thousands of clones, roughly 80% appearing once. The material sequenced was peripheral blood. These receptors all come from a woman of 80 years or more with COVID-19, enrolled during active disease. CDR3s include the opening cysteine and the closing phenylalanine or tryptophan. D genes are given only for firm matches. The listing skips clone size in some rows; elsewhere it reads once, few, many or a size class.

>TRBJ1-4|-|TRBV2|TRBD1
CASSLQGATNEKLFF
TGTGCCAGCAGCCTACAGGGGGCGACTAATGAAAAACTGTTTTTT
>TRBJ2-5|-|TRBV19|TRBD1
CASSEAGTGNQETQYF
TGTGCCAGTAGTGAAGCCGGGACAGGGAACCAAGAGACCCAGTACTTC
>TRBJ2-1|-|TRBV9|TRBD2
CASSVGLGYYNEQFF
TGTGCCAGCAGCGTCGGACTAGGTTACTACAATGAGCAGTTCTTC
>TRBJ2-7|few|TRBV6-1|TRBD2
CASSEGLAGEEQYF
TGTGCCAGCAGTGAGGGACTAGCGGGAGAAGAGCAGTACTTC
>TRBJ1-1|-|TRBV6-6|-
CASSYSGGQRSEAFF
TGTGCCAGCAGTTACTCGGGGGGGCAGCGTTCTGAAGCTTTCTTT
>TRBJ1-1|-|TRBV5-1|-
CASSLRGMNTEAFF
TGCGCCAGCAGCTTGCGAGGAATGAACACTGAAGCTTTCTTT
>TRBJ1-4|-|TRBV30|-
CAWSVRGEKLFF
TGTGCCTGGAGTGTACGAGGCGAAAAACTGTTTTTT
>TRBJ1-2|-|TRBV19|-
CASSPGHGNYGYTF
TGTGCCAGTAGTCCGGGACACGGGAACTATGGCTACACCTTC
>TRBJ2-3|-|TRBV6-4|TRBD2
CASSDPRLAGPLGDTQYF
TGTGCCAGCAGTGACCCAAGACTAGCGGGTCCTCTAGGGGATACGCAGTATTTT
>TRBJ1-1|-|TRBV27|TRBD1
CASLRTGEATEAFF
TGTGCCAGCCTAAGGACAGGGGAGGCCACTGAAGCTTTCTTT
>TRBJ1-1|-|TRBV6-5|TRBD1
CASSLTGFNTEAFF
TGTGCCAGCAGTCTGACAGGGTTCAACACTGAAGCTTTCTTT
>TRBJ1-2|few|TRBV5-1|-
CASSWAPLDGYTF
TGCGCCAGCAGCTGGGCCCCCTTGGATGGCTACACCTTC
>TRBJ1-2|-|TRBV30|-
CAWSGTTGGYGYTF
TGTGCCTGGAGTGGAACGACCGGGGGCTATGGCTACACCTTC
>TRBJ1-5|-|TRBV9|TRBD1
CASSKTGESNQPQHF
TGTGCCAGCAGCAAAACAGGGGAAAGCAATCAGCCCCAGCATTTT
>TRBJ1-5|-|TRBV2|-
CASGRNSNQPQHF
TGTGCCAGCGGGAGGAATAGCAATCAGCCCCAGCATTTT
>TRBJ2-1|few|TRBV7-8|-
CASSSKGDSYNEQFF
TGTGCCAGCAGCTCCAAGGGGGACTCCTACAATGAGCAGTTCTTC
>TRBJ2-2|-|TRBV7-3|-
CASSLQAGTGELFF
TGTGCCAGCAGCTTACAGGCGGGGACCGGGGAGCTGTTTTTT
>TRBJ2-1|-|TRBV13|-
CASSLWETNLLGGQFF
TGTGCCAGCAGCTTATGGGAGACTAACCTTTTGGGGGGGCAGTTCTTC
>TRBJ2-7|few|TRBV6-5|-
CASRLAPSSYEQYF
TGTGCCAGCCGATTAGCCCCAAGTAGCTACGAGCAGTACTTC
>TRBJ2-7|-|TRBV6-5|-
CASSYAETGSYEQYF
TGTGCCAGCAGTTACGCGGAGACAGGCTCCTACGAGCAGTACTTC
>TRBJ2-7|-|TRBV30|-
CAWSVDREGEQYF
TGTGCCTGGAGTGTGGACAGGGAGGGGGAGCAGTACTTC
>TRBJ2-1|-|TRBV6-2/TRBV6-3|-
CASSYFRSSEQFF
TGTGCCAGCAGTTACTTCAGGTCCAGTGAGCAGTTCTTC
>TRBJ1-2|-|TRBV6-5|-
CASSPGSNYGYTF
TGTGCCAGCTCCCCGGGGTCAAACTATGGCTACACCTTC
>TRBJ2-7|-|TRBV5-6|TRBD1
CASSAGTGLYEQYF
TGTGCCAGCAGCGCCGGGACAGGGTTATACGAGCAGTACTTC
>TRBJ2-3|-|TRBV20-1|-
CSALSTDTQYF
TGCAGTGCCCTCTCGACAGATACGCAGTATTTT
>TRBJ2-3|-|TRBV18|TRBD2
CASSPGGGDTQYF
TGTGCCAGCTCACCAGGGGGAGGGGATACGCAGTATTTT
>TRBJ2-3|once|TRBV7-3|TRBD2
CASSETRLAGVGTDTQYF
TGTGCCAGCAGCGAAACAAGACTAGCGGGAGTTGGCACAGATACGCAGTATTTT
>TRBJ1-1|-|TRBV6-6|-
CASSPTWRETEAFF
TGTGCCAGCAGCCCAACCTGGAGGGAGACTGAAGCTTTCTTT
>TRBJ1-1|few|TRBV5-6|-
CASSFGYSEAFF
TGTGCCAGCAGCTTCGGGTATTCTGAAGCTTTCTTT